The source of this T cell receptor (beta chain) is a study of identical twins. Germline V CDR1 and CDR2: LGHNT, FRNRAP. The CDR3 sequence is 14 residues long. V dropped 3 bases and J dropped 5 bases, with 13 bases sitting between them. TCRdb reprocessed the 5' RACE reads with MiXCR, giving one entry per CDR3 protein. The repertoire holds under 400,000 distinct CDR3 sequences, with 9% as singletons. In its sample, this clonotype was seen many times. Sequencing input: naive T cells sorted from blood. The chain couples TRBV12-5 to TRBJ2-5; D is possibly TRBD1 (6 bases). The clonotype was recovered from a woman between 45 and 65 years old in good health. The CDR3 DNA reads TGTGCTAGTGGTTTCGGACAGCTTCTGGAGACCCAGTACTTC. It codes for CASGFGQLLETQYF.